This T cell receptor beta chain is drawn from a study of cytomegalovirus exposure and HLA in healthy donors. Study information: The early release's HLA-typed donors yielded 65 million to 85 million unique TCRs.

The CDR3 length is 17 residues. The germline gives CDR1 SGHTA, CDR2 FQGNSA. Regarding this clone: No antigen is known for it. The junction differs from germline at one of its ends, possibly a read error. The sample contains more than one DNA sequence encoding this CDR3.

Study-wide results and limits: Researchers reportedly found TCR beta sequences accurately predicted most subjects' HLA-A and HLA-B alleles.

The PCR was carried out with 60 Vbeta primers and 13 Jbeta primers. Profiled with immunoSEQ multiplex PCR; TCRdb holds only in-frame clones, not every one. The sample records about 95,000 clones, approximately 80% being singletons. The TCR was taken from a man under 40 in good health and CMV-seropositive. The rearrangement joins TRBV7-2 to TRBJ2-1; 11 bases align to TRBD2. Sequenced material: PBMCs. CDR3 in amino acids: CASSFSGRAGFYNEQFF. CDR3 nucleotide sequence: TGCGCCAGCAGCTTTAGCGGGAGGGCCGGTTTTTACAATGAGCAGTTCTTC.